A selection of T cell receptor beta chains follows, all from one sample in a study of beta chain features in type 1 diabetes. Generated by immunoSEQ multiplex PCR, the TCRdb table keeps only in-frame clones and is missing some. The sample carries 95,000 to 150,000 clones, 17% recorded once. Specimen: central memory CD4+ T cells from blood. The origin of the receptors is a man between 18 and 29 years old with type 1 diabetes. Both conserved end residues are part of each CDR3. The order of the fields is V gene, J gene, D gene, clone size, CDR3 DNA, CDR3 protein. D genes are given only for firm matches. The size entry is marked missing in some rows and otherwise reads once, few, many or a size class.

v_call: TRBV7-8; j_call: TRBJ2-3; d_call: TRBD2; clone_size: few; cdr3_nt: TGTGCCATCTCCTATAGCGGGGGTACCACAGATACGCAGTATTTT; cdr3_aa: CAISYSGGTTDTQYF
v_call: TRBV27; j_call: TRBJ2-3; d_call: NA; clone_size: NA; cdr3_nt: TGTGCCAGCAGTTTACGGCGCCAGACAGATACGCAGTATTTT; cdr3_aa: CASSLRRQTDTQYF
v_call: TRBV5-6; j_call: TRBJ1-6; d_call: TRBD1; clone_size: NA; cdr3_nt: TGTGCCAGCAGCTTGGGACAGGGAATTCAACCCCTCCACTTT; cdr3_aa: CASSLGQGIQPLHF
v_call: TRBV30; j_call: TRBJ2-2; d_call: NA; clone_size: many; cdr3_nt: TGTGCCTGGAGAAGGAATCTGGGAAACTTGAACACCGGGGAGCTGTTTTTT; cdr3_aa: CAWRRNLGNLNTGELFF
v_call: TRBV4-3; j_call: TRBJ1-6; d_call: TRBD1; clone_size: few; cdr3_nt: TGCGCCAGCAGCCAGAGACAGGGGAACTCACCCCTCCACTTT; cdr3_aa: CASSQRQGNSPLHF
v_call: TRBV9; j_call: TRBJ2-7; d_call: NA; clone_size: NA; cdr3_nt: TGTGCCAGCAGCGTAGGGGCACGCAACACCGGGGAGCAGTACTTC; cdr3_aa: CASSVGARNTGEQYF
v_call: TRBV6-5; j_call: TRBJ2-4; d_call: NA; clone_size: NA; cdr3_nt: TGTGCCAGCAGGGGTACAGGTGAGCGGCACATTCAGTACTTC; cdr3_aa: CASRGTGERHIQYF
v_call: TRBV2; j_call: TRBJ1-4; d_call: TRBD1; clone_size: NA; cdr3_nt: TGTGCCAGCAGTGAAGCGACAGGGAGGAATGAAAAACTGTTTTTT; cdr3_aa: CASSEATGRNEKLFF
v_call: TRBV11-2; j_call: TRBJ2-5; d_call: TRBD2; clone_size: NA; cdr3_nt: TGTGCCAGCAGCTTAGGTCCTAGCGGGGGGTCAATGGAGACCCAGTACTTC; cdr3_aa: CASSLGPSGGSMETQYF
v_call: TRBV9; j_call: TRBJ1-1; d_call: TRBD1; clone_size: NA; cdr3_nt: TGTGCCAGCAGCGTAGTTACCGGGACAGCTGAAGCTTTCTTT; cdr3_aa: CASSVVTGTAEAFF
v_call: TRBV29-1; j_call: TRBJ1-2; d_call: NA; clone_size: few; cdr3_nt: TGCAGCGCTTCGAAGCTGGTAGTCGAGGGCGGCTACACCTTC; cdr3_aa: CSASKLVVEGGYTF
v_call: TRBV30; j_call: TRBJ2-7; d_call: TRBD2; clone_size: few; cdr3_nt: TGTGCCTGGAGTTCCTTAGGGGAGGGATTAGAGCAGTACTTC; cdr3_aa: CAWSSLGEGLEQYF
v_call: TRBV10-3; j_call: TRBJ1-2; d_call: NA; clone_size: few; cdr3_nt: TGTGCCATCAGTGAGTCGCTGGACAGAGGACACGGGGGCTACACCTTC; cdr3_aa: CAISESLDRGHGGYTF
v_call: TRBV5-4; j_call: TRBJ2-1; d_call: NA; clone_size: few; cdr3_nt: TGTGCCAGCAGCTTGGCTCCTAGCACGGTCAATGAGCAGTTCTTC; cdr3_aa: CASSLAPSTVNEQFF
v_call: TRBV30; j_call: TRBJ1-5; d_call: NA; clone_size: NA; cdr3_nt: TGTGCCTGGAGGCGAGGGCGGGGTCAGCCCCAGCATTTT; cdr3_aa: CAWRRGRGQPQHF
v_call: TRBV2; j_call: TRBJ2-5; d_call: NA; clone_size: many; cdr3_nt: TGTGCCAGCAGCAGGGAGACCCAGTACTTC; cdr3_aa: CASSRETQYF
v_call: TRBV15; j_call: TRBJ1-4; d_call: NA; clone_size: NA; cdr3_nt: TGTGCCACCAGCAGAGAGCGTCGCCAGGGAGGGGAAAAACTGTTTTTT; cdr3_aa: CATSRERRQGGEKLFF
v_call: TRBV20-1; j_call: TRBJ2-7; d_call: NA; clone_size: few; cdr3_nt: TGCAGTGCTAGAGGGAGTCGGGAGCAGTACTTC; cdr3_aa: CSARGSREQYF
v_call: TRBV7-9; j_call: TRBJ1-2; d_call: NA; clone_size: few; cdr3_nt: TGTGCCAGCAGCTTAATAGACGGCTACACCTTC; cdr3_aa: CASSLIDGYTF
v_call: TRBV7-3; j_call: TRBJ2-5; d_call: NA; clone_size: NA; cdr3_nt: TGTGCCAGCAGCTTAACCCCATGGGAGACCCAGTACTTC; cdr3_aa: CASSLTPWETQYF
v_call: TRBV18; j_call: TRBJ2-3; d_call: TRBD2; clone_size: NA; cdr3_nt: TGTGCCAGCTCACCACAGCGGGCTAGCGGGGGATACACAGATACGCAGTATTTT; cdr3_aa: CASSPQRASGGYTDTQYF
v_call: TRBV19; j_call: TRBJ2-2; d_call: NA; clone_size: few; cdr3_nt: TGTGCCAGTAGTCCTATCGTCCAGGCCGGGGAGCTGTTTTTT; cdr3_aa: CASSPIVQAGELFF
v_call: TRBV7-9; j_call: TRBJ2-2; d_call: TRBD2; clone_size: NA; cdr3_nt: TGTGCCAGCAGCGCATCTAGCGGGTCCAACACCGGGGAGCTGTTTTTT; cdr3_aa: CASSASSGSNTGELFF
v_call: TRBV10-3; j_call: TRBJ2-1; d_call: TRBD2; clone_size: NA; cdr3_nt: TGTGCCACCACCCACGGGACTAGCGTTCCTGAGCAGTTCTTC; cdr3_aa: CATTHGTSVPEQFF
v_call: TRBV2; j_call: TRBJ1-4; d_call: NA; clone_size: few; cdr3_nt: TGTGCCAGCAGTTACCGGGGCCACAGGGAAAAACTGTTTTTT; cdr3_aa: CASSYRGHREKLFF
v_call: TRBV18; j_call: TRBJ2-3; d_call: TRBD1; clone_size: NA; cdr3_nt: TGTGCCAGCTCACCACCGGAGACAGGGGGCACAGATACGCAGTATTTT; cdr3_aa: CASSPPETGGTDTQYF
v_call: TRBV5-4; j_call: TRBJ1-5; d_call: NA; clone_size: NA; cdr3_nt: TGTGCCAGCAGCTCTGACAAGAATCAGCCCCAGCATTTT; cdr3_aa: CASSSDKNQPQHF
v_call: TRBV29-1; j_call: TRBJ1-4; d_call: NA; clone_size: many; cdr3_nt: TGCAGCGTCCTCAGGTCAACTAATGAAAAACTGTTTTTT; cdr3_aa: CSVLRSTNEKLFF
v_call: TRBV7-9; j_call: TRBJ1-4; d_call: NA; clone_size: few; cdr3_nt: TGTGCCAGCAGCCAATCTAATGAAAAACTGTTTTTT; cdr3_aa: CASSQSNEKLFF
v_call: TRBV29-1; j_call: TRBJ1-2; d_call: TRBD1; clone_size: NA; cdr3_nt: TGCAGCGTTGCCGGACAGGGATATGGCTACACCTTC; cdr3_aa: CSVAGQGYGYTF
v_call: TRBV7-2; j_call: TRBJ2-7; d_call: NA; clone_size: NA; cdr3_nt: TGTGCCAGCAGCCTCGGGACGGCAGCCTACGAGCAGTACTTC; cdr3_aa: CASSLGTAAYEQYF
v_call: TRBV6-1; j_call: TRBJ1-5; d_call: NA; clone_size: many; cdr3_nt: TGTGCCAGCCGGGGGGATCGTCAGCCCCAGCATTTT; cdr3_aa: CASRGDRQPQHF
v_call: TRBV10-3; j_call: TRBJ2-1; d_call: NA; clone_size: few; cdr3_nt: TGTGCCATCCAGGACTCAATAATAGGCAATGAGCAGTTCTTC; cdr3_aa: CAIQDSIIGNEQFF
v_call: TRBV9; j_call: TRBJ2-7; d_call: NA; clone_size: many; cdr3_nt: TGTGCCAGCAGCGTAGGGCTTACCACCTCCTACGAGCAGTACTTC; cdr3_aa: CASSVGLTTSYEQYF
v_call: TRBV20-1; j_call: TRBJ2-5; d_call: TRBD2; clone_size: NA; cdr3_nt: TGCAGTATAGCGGGAGAAGAGACCCAGTACTTC; cdr3_aa: CSIAGEETQYF
v_call: TRBV30; j_call: TRBJ1-5; d_call: TRBD1; clone_size: many; cdr3_nt: TGTGCCTGGAGTGAAGGGACAGGATCTCAGCCCCAGCATTTT; cdr3_aa: CAWSEGTGSQPQHF
v_call: TRBV7-3; j_call: TRBJ2-2; d_call: TRBD1; clone_size: once; cdr3_nt: TGTGCCACCGGGACAGGGAACACCGGGGAGCTGTTTTTT; cdr3_aa: CATGTGNTGELFF
v_call: TRBV11-2; j_call: TRBJ2-1; d_call: TRBD2; clone_size: NA; cdr3_nt: TGTGCCAGCAGCGGGAGACTAGCGGTTTACAATGAGCAGTTCTTC; cdr3_aa: CASSGRLAVYNEQFF
v_call: TRBV18; j_call: TRBJ1-5; d_call: NA; clone_size: once; cdr3_nt: TGTGCCAGCTCACCCAGGGGAAGCAATCAGCCCCAGCATTTT; cdr3_aa: CASSPRGSNQPQHF
v_call: TRBV30; j_call: TRBJ2-3; d_call: NA; clone_size: NA; cdr3_nt: TGTGCCTGGCGCGAGCAGCAGGATACGCAGTATTTT; cdr3_aa: CAWREQQDTQYF
v_call: TRBV12-5; j_call: TRBJ2-3; d_call: NA; clone_size: NA; cdr3_nt: TGTGCTAGTGGGTTTAACGAAGATACGCAGTATTTT; cdr3_aa: CASGFNEDTQYF
v_call: TRBV2; j_call: TRBJ2-3; d_call: NA; clone_size: few; cdr3_nt: TGTGCCAGCAGTCAACTAGGAGGTACGCAGTATTTT; cdr3_aa: CASSQLGGTQYF
v_call: TRBV28; j_call: TRBJ1-6; d_call: TRBD1; clone_size: NA; cdr3_nt: TGTGCCAGCAGTCGCGACAGGGTAACCCACTTT; cdr3_aa: CASSRDRVTHF
v_call: TRBV29-1; j_call: TRBJ1-2; d_call: NA; clone_size: few; cdr3_nt: TGCAGCGTTGACCGGGGGCGCGACTATGGCTACACCTTC; cdr3_aa: CSVDRGRDYGYTF